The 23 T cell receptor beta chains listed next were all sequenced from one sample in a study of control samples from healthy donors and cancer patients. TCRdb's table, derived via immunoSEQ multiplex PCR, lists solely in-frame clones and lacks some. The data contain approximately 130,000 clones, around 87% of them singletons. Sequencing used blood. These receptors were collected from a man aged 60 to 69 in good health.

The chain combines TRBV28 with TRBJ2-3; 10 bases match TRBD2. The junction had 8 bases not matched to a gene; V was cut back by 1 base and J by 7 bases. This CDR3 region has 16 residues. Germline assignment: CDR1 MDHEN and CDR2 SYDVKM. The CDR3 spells CASSLFQRGGLNTQYF. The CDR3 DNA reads TGTGCCAGCAGTTTATTTCAGCGGGGGGGCCTCAATACGCAGTATTTT. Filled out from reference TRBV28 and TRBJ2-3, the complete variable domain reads DVKVTQSSRYLVKRTGEKVFLECVQDMDHENMFWYRQDPGLGLRLIYFSYDVKMKEKGDIPEGYSVSREKKERFSLILESASTNQTSMYLCASSLFQRGGLNTQYFGPGTRLTVL.

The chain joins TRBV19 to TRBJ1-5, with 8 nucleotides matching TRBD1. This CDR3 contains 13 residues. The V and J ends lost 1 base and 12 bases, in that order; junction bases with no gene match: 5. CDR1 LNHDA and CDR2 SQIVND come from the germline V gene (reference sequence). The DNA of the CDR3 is TGTGCCAGTAGTATAGCCTACAGGGGGGGCCAGCATTTT. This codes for CASSIAYRGGQHF.

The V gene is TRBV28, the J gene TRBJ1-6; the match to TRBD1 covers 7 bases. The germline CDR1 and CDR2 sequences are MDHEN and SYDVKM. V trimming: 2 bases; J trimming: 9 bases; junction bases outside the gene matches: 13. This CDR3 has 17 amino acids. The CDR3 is CASSLAGQRRFPSPLHF. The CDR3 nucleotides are TGTGCCAGCAGTTTAGCGGGACAGCGCCGGTTTCCTTCACCCCTCCACTTT.

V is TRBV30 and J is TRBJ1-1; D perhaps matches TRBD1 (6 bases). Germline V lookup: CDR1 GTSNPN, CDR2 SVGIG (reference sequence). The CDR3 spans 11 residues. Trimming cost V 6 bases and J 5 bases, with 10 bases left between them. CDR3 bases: TGTGCCTGTTCCAGGGGTACTGAAGCTTTCTTT. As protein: CACSRGTEAFF.

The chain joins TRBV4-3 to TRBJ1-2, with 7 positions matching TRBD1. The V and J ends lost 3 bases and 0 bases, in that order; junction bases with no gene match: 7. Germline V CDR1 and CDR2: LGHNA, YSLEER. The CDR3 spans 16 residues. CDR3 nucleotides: TGCGCCAGCAGCCAGGCGACAGGGTTTTCTAACTATGGCTACACCTTC. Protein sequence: CASSQATGFSNYGYTF.

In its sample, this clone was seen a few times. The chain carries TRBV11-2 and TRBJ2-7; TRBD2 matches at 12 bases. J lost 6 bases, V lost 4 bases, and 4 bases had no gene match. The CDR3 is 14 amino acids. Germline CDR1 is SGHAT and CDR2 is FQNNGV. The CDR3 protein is CASSSLAGGPEQYF. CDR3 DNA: TGTGCCAGCAGCTCTCTAGCGGGGGGGCCCGAGCAGTACTTC. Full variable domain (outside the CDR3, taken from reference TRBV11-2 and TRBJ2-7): EAGVAQSPRYKIIEKRQSVAFWCNPISGHATLYWYQQILGQGPKLLIQFQNNGVVDDSQLPKDRFSAERLKGVDSTLKIQPAKLEDSAVYLCASSSLAGGPEQYFGPGTRLTVT.

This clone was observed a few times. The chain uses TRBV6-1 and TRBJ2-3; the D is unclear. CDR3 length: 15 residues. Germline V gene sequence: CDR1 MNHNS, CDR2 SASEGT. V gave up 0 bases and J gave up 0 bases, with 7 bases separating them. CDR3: CASSEAALSTDTQYF. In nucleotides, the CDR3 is TGTGCCAGCAGTGAAGCGGCGCTTAGCACAGATACGCAGTATTTT.

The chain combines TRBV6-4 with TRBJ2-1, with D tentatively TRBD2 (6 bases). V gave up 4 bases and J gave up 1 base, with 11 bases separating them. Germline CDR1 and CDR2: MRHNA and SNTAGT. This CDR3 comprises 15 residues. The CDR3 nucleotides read TGTGCCAGCAGTGCGAGGGACTCTTCCTACAATGAGCAGTTCTTC. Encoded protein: CASSARDSSYNEQFF.

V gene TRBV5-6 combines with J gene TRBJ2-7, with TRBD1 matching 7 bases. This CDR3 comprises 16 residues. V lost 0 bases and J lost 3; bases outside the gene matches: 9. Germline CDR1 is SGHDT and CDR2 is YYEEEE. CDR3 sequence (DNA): TGTGCCAGCAGCTTGGATCCGGGACAGAGTGTCTACGAGCAGTACTTC. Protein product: CASSLDPGQSVYEQYF.

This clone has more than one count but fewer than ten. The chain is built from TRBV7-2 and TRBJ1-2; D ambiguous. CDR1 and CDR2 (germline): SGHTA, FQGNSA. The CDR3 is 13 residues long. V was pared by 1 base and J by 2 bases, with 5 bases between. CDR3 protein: CASSLGRNYGYTF. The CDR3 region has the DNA TGTGCCAGCAGCTTAGGTAGGAACTATGGCTACACCTTC.

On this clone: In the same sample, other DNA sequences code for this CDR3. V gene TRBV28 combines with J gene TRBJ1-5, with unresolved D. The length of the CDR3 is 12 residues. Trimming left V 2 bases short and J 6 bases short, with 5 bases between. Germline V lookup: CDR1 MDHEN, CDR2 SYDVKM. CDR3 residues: CASSLKGQPQHF. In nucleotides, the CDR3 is TGTGCCAGCAGTTTAAAGGGTCAGCCCCAGCATTTT. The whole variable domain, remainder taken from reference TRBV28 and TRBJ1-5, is DVKVTQSSRYLVKRTGEKVFLECVQDMDHENMFWYRQDPGLGLRLIYFSYDVKMKEKGDIPEGYSVSREKKERFSLILESASTNQTSMYLCASSLKGQPQHFGDGTRLSIL.

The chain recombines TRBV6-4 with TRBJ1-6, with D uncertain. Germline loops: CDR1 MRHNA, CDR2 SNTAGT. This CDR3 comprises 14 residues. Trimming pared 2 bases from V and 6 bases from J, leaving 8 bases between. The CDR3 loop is CASSDGSVNSPLHF. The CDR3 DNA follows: TGTGCCAGCAGTGACGGGAGCGTTAATTCACCCCTCCACTTT.

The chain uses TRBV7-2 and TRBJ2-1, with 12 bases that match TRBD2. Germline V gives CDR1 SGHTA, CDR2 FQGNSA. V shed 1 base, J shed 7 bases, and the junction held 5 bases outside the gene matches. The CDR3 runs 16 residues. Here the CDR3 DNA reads TGTGCCAGCAGCTTAGACCCTAGCGGGGGGGCAAATGAGCAGTTCTTC. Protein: CASSLDPSGGANEQFF.

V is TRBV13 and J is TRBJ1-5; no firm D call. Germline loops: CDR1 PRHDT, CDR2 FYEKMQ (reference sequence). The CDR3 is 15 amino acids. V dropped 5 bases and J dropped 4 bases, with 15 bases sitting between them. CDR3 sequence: CASSHRAGGNQPQHF. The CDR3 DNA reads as TGTGCCAGCAGCCATCGGGCAGGTGGGAATCAGCCCCAGCATTTT.

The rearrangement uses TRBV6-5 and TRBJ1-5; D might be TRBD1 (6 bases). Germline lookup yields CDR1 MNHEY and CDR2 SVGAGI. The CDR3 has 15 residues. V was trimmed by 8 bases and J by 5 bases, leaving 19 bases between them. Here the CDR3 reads CASLGDKAGDQPQHF. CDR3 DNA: TGTGCCAGCCTGGGGGACAAAGCGGGGGATCAGCCCCAGCATTTT.

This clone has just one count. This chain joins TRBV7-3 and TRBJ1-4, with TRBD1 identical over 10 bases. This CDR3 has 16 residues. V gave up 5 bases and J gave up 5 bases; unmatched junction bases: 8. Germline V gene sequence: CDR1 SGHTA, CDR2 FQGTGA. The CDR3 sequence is CASSARTGGKNEKLFF. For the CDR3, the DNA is TGTGCCAGCAGCGCAAGGACAGGGGGAAAGAATGAAAAACTGTTTTTT. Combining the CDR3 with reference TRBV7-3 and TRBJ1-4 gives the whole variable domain GAGVSQTPSNKVTEKGKYVELRCDPISGHTALYWYRQSLGQGPEFLIYFQGTGAADDSGLPNDRFFAVRPEGSVSTLKIQRTERGDSAVYLCASSARTGGKNEKLFFGSGTQLSVL.

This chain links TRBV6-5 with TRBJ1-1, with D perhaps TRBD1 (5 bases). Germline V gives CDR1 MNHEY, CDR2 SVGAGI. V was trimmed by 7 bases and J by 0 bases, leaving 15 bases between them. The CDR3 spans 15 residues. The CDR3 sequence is CASIRGGTLNTEAFF. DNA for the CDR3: TGTGCCAGCATTCGGGGTGGGACCTTGAACACTGAAGCTTTCTTT.

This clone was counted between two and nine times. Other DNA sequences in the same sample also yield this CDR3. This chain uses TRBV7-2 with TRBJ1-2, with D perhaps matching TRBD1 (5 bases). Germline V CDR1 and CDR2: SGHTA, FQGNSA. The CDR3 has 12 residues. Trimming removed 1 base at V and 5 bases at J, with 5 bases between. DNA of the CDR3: TGTGCCAGCAGCTTAGAGGGGTATGGCTACACCTTC. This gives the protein CASSLEGYGYTF.

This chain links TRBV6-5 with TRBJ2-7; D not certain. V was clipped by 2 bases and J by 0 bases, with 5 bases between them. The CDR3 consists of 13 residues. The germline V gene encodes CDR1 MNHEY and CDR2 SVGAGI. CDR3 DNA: TGTGCCAGCAGTTACGGGGACTCCTACGAGCAGTACTTC. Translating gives CASSYGDSYEQYF.

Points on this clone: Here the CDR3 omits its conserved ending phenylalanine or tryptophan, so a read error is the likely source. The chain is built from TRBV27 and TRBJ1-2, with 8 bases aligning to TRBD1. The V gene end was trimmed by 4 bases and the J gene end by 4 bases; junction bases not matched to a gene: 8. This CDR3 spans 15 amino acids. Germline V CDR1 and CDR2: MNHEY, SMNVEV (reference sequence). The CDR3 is CASSSTGVRGYGYTL. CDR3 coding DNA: TGTGCCAGCAGTTCGACAGGGGTTCGGGGCTATGGCTACACCCTC.

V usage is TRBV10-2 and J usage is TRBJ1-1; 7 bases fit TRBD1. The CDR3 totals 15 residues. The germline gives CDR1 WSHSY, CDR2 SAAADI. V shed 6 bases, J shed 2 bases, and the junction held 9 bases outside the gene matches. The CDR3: CASRADRAGNTEAFF. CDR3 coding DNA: TGCGCCAGCAGGGCCGACAGGGCAGGTAACACTGAAGCTTTCTTT.

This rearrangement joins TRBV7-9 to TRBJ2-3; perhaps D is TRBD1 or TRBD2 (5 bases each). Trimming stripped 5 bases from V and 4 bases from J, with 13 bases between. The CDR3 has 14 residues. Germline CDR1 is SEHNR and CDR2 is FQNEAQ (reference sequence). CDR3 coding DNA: TGTGCCAGCAGCCTTGGGGTGGGGGCAGATACGCAGTATTTT. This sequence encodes CASSLGVGADTQYF.

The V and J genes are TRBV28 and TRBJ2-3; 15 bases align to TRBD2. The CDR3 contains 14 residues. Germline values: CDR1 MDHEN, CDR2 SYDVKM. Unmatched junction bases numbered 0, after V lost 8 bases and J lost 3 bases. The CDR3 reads CASGTSGGTDTQYF. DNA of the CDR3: TGTGCCAGCGGGACTAGCGGGGGGACAGATACGCAGTATTTT.